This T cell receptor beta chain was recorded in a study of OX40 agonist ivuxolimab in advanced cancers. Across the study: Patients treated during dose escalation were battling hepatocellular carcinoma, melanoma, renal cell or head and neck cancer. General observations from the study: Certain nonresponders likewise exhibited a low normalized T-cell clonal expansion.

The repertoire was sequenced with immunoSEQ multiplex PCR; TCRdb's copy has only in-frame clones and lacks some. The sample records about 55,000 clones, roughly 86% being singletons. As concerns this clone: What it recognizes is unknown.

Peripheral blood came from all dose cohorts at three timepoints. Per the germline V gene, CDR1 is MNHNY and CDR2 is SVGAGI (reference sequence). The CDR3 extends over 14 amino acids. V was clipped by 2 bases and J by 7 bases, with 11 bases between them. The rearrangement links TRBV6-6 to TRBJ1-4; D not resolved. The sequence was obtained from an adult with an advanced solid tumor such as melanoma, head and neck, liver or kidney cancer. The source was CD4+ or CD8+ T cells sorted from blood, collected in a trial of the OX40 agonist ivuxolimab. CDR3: CASSYITPSEKLFF. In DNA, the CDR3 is TGTGCCAGCAGTTACATAACCCCAAGTGAAAAACTGTTTTTT.